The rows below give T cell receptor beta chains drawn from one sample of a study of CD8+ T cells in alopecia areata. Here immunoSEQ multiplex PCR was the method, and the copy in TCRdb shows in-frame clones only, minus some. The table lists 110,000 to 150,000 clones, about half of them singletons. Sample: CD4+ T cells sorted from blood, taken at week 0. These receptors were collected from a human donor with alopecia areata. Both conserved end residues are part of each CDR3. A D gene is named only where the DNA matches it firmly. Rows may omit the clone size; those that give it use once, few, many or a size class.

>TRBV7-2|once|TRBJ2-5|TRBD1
CASSLDPGQKETQYF
TGTGCCAGCAGCCTAGACCCGGGACAGAAAGAGACCCAGTACTTC
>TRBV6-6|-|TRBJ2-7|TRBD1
CASSPTGTHEQYF
TGTGCCAGCAGTCCGACAGGGACCCACGAGCAGTACTTC
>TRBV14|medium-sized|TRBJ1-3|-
CASSRPGSGNTIYF
TGTGCCAGCAGCCGCCCGGGATCTGGAAACACCATATATTTT
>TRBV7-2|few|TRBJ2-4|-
CASTKLRGNIQYF
TGTGCCAGCACCAAGTTGAGGGGAAACATTCAGTACTTC
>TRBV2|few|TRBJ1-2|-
CASMADYGYTF
TGTGCCAGCATGGCGGACTATGGCTACACCTTC
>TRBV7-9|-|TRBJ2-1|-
CASSLATGWAYNEQFF
TGTGCCAGCAGCTTAGCCACGGGTTGGGCCTACAATGAGCAGTTCTTC
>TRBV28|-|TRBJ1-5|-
CASSSMPPSNQPQHF
TGTGCCAGCAGTTCTATGCCCCCTTCGAATCAGCCCCAGCATTTT
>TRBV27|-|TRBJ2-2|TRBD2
CASSRLAGGTGELFF
TGTGCCAGCAGTCGACTAGCGGGAGGCACCGGGGAGCTGTTTTTT
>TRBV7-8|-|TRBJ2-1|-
CASSLDYKAYNEQFF
TGTGCCAGCAGCTTGGACTATAAGGCCTACAATGAGCAGTTCTTC
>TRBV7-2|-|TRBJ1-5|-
CASSRAGNGQPQHF
TGTGCCAGCAGCCGGGCGGGGAACGGACAGCCCCAGCATTTT
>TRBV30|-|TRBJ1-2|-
CAWRGQGIGGYTF
TGTGCCTGGAGGGGCCAGGGCATAGGTGGCTACACCTTC
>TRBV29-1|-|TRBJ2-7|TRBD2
CSVARLGLVSEQYF
TGCAGCGTTGCCAGGCTTGGACTAGTCTCCGAGCAGTACTTC
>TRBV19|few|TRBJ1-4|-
CASSVHGTEKLFF
TGTGCCAGTAGTGTGCACGGTACGGAAAAACTGTTTTTT
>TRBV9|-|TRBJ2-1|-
CASSVAGEQFF
TGTGCCAGCAGCGTAGCAGGGGAGCAGTTCTTC
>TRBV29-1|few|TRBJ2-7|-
CSANEGVPYEQYF
TGCAGCGCAAATGAGGGGGTCCCCTACGAGCAGTACTTC
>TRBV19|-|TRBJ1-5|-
CASSPMGPASGDQPQHF
TGTGCCAGTAGTCCGATGGGCCCGGCCAGCGGCGATCAGCCCCAGCATTTT
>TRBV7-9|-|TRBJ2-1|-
CASSYQSREQFF
TGTGCCAGCAGCTACCAGTCTAGGGAGCAGTTCTTC
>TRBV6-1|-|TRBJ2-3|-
CASSGRPQTDTQYF
TGTGCCAGCAGTGGACGGCCCCAGACAGATACGCAGTATTTT
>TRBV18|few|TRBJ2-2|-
CASSPVQSQNTGELFF
TGTGCCAGCTCACCCGTACAGAGCCAAAACACCGGGGAGCTGTTTTTT
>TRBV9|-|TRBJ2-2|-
CASSVDLRTNTGELFF
TGTGCCAGCAGCGTAGATTTGCGGACGAACACCGGGGAGCTGTTTTTT
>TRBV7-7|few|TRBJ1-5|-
CASSFGGGGQPQHF
TGTGCTAGCAGCTTTGGCGGGGGCGGTCAGCCCCAGCATTTT
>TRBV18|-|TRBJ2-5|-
CASSPTLAQETQYF
TGTGCCAGCTCACCAACTCTAGCTCAAGAGACCCAGTACTTC
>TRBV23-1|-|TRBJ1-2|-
CASRSGRRSNYGYTF
TGCGCCAGCCGCTCCGGGAGGCGCTCTAACTATGGCTACACCTTC
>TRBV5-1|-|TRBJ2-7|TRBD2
CASSFGRTSGGPYEQYF
TGCGCCAGCAGCTTTGGCCGGACTAGCGGGGGACCCTACGAGCAGTACTTC
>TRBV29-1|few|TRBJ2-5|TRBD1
CSFFGQGGRETQYF
TGCAGCTTCTTCGGACAGGGAGGTCGAGAGACCCAGTACTTC
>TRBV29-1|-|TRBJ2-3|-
CSVGPGSGKDTQYF
TGCAGCGTTGGACCGGGCTCCGGGAAAGATACGCAGTATTTT